This TCR beta chain came from a study of T cell repertoires in cytomegalovirus infection. On the study more broadly: The public TCR beta signatures pointed to both CMV infection and matching HLA type.

This clonotype was seen more than once but under ten times. Its antigen remains unknown. The study, taken as a whole, reports: Identification of carriers of CMV plus the relevant HLA was performed using cumulative public TCR beta family frequency. HLA-C-restricted TCR beta clonotypes specific for CMV led the ex vivo response.

V lost 1 base to trimming and J lost 0 bases; unmatched junction nucleotides: 2. Germline V lookup: CDR1 LNHNV, CDR2 YYDKDF (reference sequence). This CDR3 comprises 16 residues. Using its own MiXCR run on the reads, TCRdb lists one record per CDR3 protein. The profile shows 150,000 to 160,000 distinct CDR3 sequences, roughly a quarter of them singletons. The J gene is TRBJ1-4, the V gene TRBV15; 7 bases map to TRBD1. This TCR was recovered from a human donor in good health (CMV status not recorded). Some clones in this sample may be carry-over from other donors' samples. Input material: PBMCs. The DNA of the CDR3 is TGTGCCACCAGCAGAGCCGACAGGGCAACTAATGAAAAACTGTTTTTT. It translates to CATSRADRATNEKLFF.